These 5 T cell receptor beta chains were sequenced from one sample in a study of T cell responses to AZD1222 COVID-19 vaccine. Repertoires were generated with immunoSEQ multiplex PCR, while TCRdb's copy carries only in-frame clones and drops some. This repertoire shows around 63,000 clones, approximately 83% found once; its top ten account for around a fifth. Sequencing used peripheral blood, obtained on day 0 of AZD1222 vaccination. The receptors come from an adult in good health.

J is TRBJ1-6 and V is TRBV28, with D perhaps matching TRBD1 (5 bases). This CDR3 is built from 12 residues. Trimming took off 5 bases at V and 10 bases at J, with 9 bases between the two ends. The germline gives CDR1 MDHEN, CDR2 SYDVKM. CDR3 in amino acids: CASSGYRSPLHF. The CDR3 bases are TGTGCCAGCAGTGGGTACAGGTCACCCCTCCACTTT.

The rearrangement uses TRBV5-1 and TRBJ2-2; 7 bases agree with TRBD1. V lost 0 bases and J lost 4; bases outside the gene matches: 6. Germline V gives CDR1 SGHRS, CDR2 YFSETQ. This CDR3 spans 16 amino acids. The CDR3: CASSLEGARVTGELFF. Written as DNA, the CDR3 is TGCGCCAGCAGCTTGGAGGGGGCGCGGGTCACCGGGGAGCTGTTTTTT.

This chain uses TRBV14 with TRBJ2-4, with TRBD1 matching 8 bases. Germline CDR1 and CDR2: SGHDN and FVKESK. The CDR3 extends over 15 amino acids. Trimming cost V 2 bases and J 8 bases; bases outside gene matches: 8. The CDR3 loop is CASSQQGALGYIQYF. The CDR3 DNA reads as TGTGCCAGCAGCCAACAGGGGGCTCTGGGCTACATTCAGTACTTC. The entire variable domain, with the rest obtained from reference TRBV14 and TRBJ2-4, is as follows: EAGVTQFPSHSVIEKGQTVTLRCDPISGHDNLYWYRRVMGKEIKFLLHFVKESKQDESGMPNNRFLAERTGGTYSTLKVQPAELEDSGVYFCASSQQGALGYIQYFGAGTRLSVL.

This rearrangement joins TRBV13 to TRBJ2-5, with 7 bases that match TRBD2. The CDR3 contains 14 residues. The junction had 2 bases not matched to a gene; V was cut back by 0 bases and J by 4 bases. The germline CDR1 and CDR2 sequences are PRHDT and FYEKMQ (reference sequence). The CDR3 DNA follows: TGTGCCAGCAGCTTAGGGCGGGGGTTAGAGACCCAGTACTTC. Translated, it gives CASSLGRGLETQYF.

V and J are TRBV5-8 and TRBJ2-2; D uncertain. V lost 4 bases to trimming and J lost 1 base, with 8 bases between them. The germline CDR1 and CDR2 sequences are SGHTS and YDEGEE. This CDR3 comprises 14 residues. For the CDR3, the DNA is TGTGCCAGCAGCCTAGAAGGGAACACCGGGGAGCTGTTTTTT. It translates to CASSLEGNTGELFF.